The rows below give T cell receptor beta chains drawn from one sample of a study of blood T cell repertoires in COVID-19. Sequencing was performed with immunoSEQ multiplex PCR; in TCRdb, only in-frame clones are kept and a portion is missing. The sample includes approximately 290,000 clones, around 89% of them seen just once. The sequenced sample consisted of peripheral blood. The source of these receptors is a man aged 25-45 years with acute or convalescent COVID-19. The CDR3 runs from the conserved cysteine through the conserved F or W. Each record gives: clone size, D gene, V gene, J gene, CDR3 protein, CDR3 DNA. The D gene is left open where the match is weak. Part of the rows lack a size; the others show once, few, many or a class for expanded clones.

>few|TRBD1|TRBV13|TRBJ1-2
CASSLGTGDPYGYTF
TGTGCCAGCAGCTTAGGGACAGGGGACCCCTATGGCTACACCTTC
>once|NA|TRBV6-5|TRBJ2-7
CASNGLWWGEYF
TGTGCCAGCAATGGGTTGTGGTGGGGGGAGTACTTC
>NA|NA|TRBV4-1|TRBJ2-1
CASSQTEGFDNEQFF
TGCGCCAGCAGCCAAACCGAGGGATTCGACAATGAGCAGTTCTTC
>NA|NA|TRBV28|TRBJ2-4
CASSLLLGIQYF
TGTGCCAGCAGTCTCCTCCTCGGCATTCAGTACTTC
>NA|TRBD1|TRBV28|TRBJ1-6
CASRLGGTGVSPLHF
TGTGCCAGTCGGTTAGGCGGGACAGGGGTTTCACCCCTCCACTTT
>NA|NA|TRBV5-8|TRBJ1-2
CASTWSYGYTF
TGTGCCAGCACCTGGAGCTATGGCTACACCTTC
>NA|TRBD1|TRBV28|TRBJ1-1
CASSSSGTGVGTEAFF
TGTGCCAGCAGTTCGTCCGGGACAGGGGTTGGAACTGAAGCTTTCTTT
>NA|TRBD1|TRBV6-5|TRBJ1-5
CASRASGQGHQPQHF
TGTGCCAGCAGAGCGTCGGGACAGGGCCATCAGCCCCAGCATTTT
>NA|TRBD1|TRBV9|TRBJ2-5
CASSVSAGTAAQETQYF
TGTGCCAGCAGCGTGTCGGCCGGGACAGCCGCCCAAGAGACCCAGTACTTC
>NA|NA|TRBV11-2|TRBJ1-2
CASSLVRGGGYTF
TGTGCCAGCAGCTTAGTCAGGGGTGGAGGCTACACCTTC
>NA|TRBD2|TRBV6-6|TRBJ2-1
CASSQGLAGAPFF
TGTGCCAGCAGTCAAGGACTAGCGGGGGCCCCGTTCTTC
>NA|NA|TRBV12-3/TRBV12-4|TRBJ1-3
CASKVTEENTIYF
TGTGCCAGCAAGGTGACAGAGGAAAACACCATATATTTT
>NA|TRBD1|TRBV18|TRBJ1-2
CASSPDGTGGVYTF
TGTGCCAGCTCACCTGACGGGACAGGGGGTGTCTACACCTTC
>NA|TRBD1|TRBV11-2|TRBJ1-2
CASSLSTGVVYTF
TGTGCCAGCAGCTTATCGACAGGGGTGGTATACACCTTC
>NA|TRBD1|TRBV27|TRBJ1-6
CASSLEGQPNSPLHF
TGTGCCAGCAGTTTAGAGGGACAGCCTAATTCACCCCTCCACTTT
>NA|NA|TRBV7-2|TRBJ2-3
CASSALSTDTQYF
TGTGCCAGCAGCGCTCTATCCACAGATACGCAGTATTTT
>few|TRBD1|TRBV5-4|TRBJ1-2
CASSDRVSYGYTF
TGTGCCAGCAGCGACAGGGTCAGCTATGGCTACACCTTC
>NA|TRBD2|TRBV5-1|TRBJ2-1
CASSLEPTSGGAREQFF
TGCGCCAGCAGCTTGGAACCAACTAGCGGGGGGGCTCGTGAGCAGTTCTTC
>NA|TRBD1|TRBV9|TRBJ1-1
CASSATGGTEAFF
TGTGCCAGCAGCGCCACAGGGGGCACTGAAGCTTTCTTT
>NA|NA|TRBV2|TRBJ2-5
CASSEQGRPQETQYF
TGTGCCAGCAGTGAACAGGGGAGACCTCAAGAGACCCAGTACTTC
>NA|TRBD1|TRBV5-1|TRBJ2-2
CASSALSGQGVGTGELFF
TGCGCCAGCAGCGCCCTCTCGGGACAGGGGGTAGGCACCGGGGAGCTGTTTTTT
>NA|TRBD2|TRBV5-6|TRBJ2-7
CASSLPGLAGGGEQYF
TGTGCCAGCAGCTTACCGGGACTAGCGGGAGGAGGCGAGCAGTACTTC